This T cell receptor beta chain came from a study of siplizumab effects on memory and regulatory T cells. The study, taken as a whole, reports: Memory T cells appeared less diverse than naive cells, which seemed to contribute substantially to alloresponse.

CDR1 SGHDT and CDR2 YYEEEE come from the germline V gene. Trimming left V 2 bases short and J 5 bases short, with 14 bases between. This CDR3 comprises 14 residues. Around 100,000 TCR templates per sample were assayed. Data came from immunoSEQ multiplex PCR; TCRdb stores just in-frame clones and leaves some out. The sample shows about 100,000 clones, roughly nine tenths of them seen only once. Worth noting for this clone: Its specificity is not known.

The sequencing input was Tregs sorted from blood. This chain links TRBV5-6 with TRBJ2-7; D is possibly TRBD1 or TRBD2 (6 bases each). This receptor was taken from a human donor in good health. CDR3 sequence reads: CASSLLGGMDEQYF. CDR3 nucleotide sequence: TGTGCCAGCAGCTTATTAGGGGGGATGGACGAGCAGTACTTC.